Given below is one T cell receptor (beta chain) in context. Per the original methods: Amplification from reference gene primers served as the basis for estimated nucleated cell counts. Clones were sequenced by immunoSEQ multiplex PCR, and TCRdb holds only the in-frame ones, with some missing. For V, J and clone size, that table is used; D and trimming come from the DNA. Among about 160,000 clones listed, about four fifths were seen once. This record belongs to a study of blood T cell repertoires in COVID-19. In the study overall: Italy, Spain and the United States were the sources of the convalescent and acute COVID-19 samples. T cells, B-cell-depleted T cells, or PBMCs provided the cDNA or gDNA that served as material.

Trimming stripped 6 bases from V and 2 bases from J, with 7 bases between. CDR1 is MNHNY and CDR2 is SVGAGI in the germline V gene (reference sequence). The CDR3 has 12 amino acids. The sequence was obtained from a man in his sixties or seventies who had recovered from COVID-19. The sample taken for sequencing was peripheral blood. This rearrangement joins TRBV6-6 to TRBJ1-2; weak D call: TRBD1 (6 bases). This chain's CDR3 is CASSGQNYGYTF. The CDR3 DNA follows: TGTGCCAGCAGCGGACAGAACTATGGCTACACCTTC.